The 12 T cell receptor beta chains below were found in one sample sequenced in a study of shared clonotypes between healthy human individuals. TCRdb keeps only in-frame clones here, not all; method: immunoSEQ multiplex PCR. Among roughly 2,500,000 clones listed, roughly 93% were seen once. Sequencing was performed on naive CD4+ T cells from PBMCs. Subset of the sample: CD45RA+ positively selected. The receptors come from a man aged 18 to 30 in good health. Some clones in this sample may be carry-over from other donors' samples.

J is TRBJ1-5 and V is TRBV27; D gene ambiguous. The CDR3 is 13 residues long. Germline CDR1 reads MNHEY; CDR2 reads SMNVEV (reference sequence). V was shortened by 6 bases and J by 5 bases, with 11 bases between the two germline ends. The CDR3 loop reads CASSLWWDQPQHF. The CDR3 DNA sequence: TGTGCCAGCAGCCTATGGTGGGATCAGCCCCAGCATTTT.

The rearrangement joins TRBV5-1 to TRBJ2-7; 7 positions agree with TRBD2. After removal of 1 base from V and 6 bases from J, the junction contained 13 bases not matched to a gene. In germline, CDR1 is SGHRS, CDR2 YFSETQ. CDR3 size: 16 residues. CDR3 region: CASSLSGGAGDSEQYF. CDR3 coding DNA: TGCGCCAGCAGCTTGTCGGGTGGGGCGGGAGACAGCGAGCAGTACTTC.

The sample holds one count of this clone. This chain links TRBV5-1 with TRBJ2-1; the match to TRBD2 covers 12 bases. In germline, CDR1 is SGHRS, CDR2 YFSETQ. There are 16 residues in the CDR3. The V gene end was trimmed by 4 bases and the J gene end by 2 bases; junction bases not matched to a gene: 4. The CDR3 reads CASSPTSGSTYNEQFF. CDR3 nucleotide sequence: TGCGCCAGCAGCCCGACTAGCGGGAGCACCTACAATGAGCAGTTCTTC.

V and J are TRBV27 and TRBJ2-1; the D is unclear. Germline V CDR1 and CDR2: MNHEY, SMNVEV (reference sequence). V shed 6 bases and J shed 5 bases, with 20 bases lying between them. This CDR3 comprises 16 residues. The CDR3: CASSYAILGSHNEQFF. The CDR3 region has the DNA TGTGCCAGCAGCTACGCGATTTTAGGGTCCCACAATGAGCAGTTCTTC.

The chain combines TRBV25-1 with TRBJ1-2; D unresolved. With 6 bases removed from V and 4 bases from J, the gap between germline ends came to 9 bases. Germline CDR1 and CDR2: MGHDK and SYGVNS. CDR3 length: 12 residues. DNA for the CDR3: TGTGCCAGCAGCGTCGCGATCTATGGCTACACCTTC. Amino acids: CASSVAIYGYTF.

Comments on this clone: The sample carries other DNA sequences with the same CDR3. CDR3 nucleotides: TGTGCCAGCAGTCTGGCTAACTATGGCTACACCTTC. It specifies CASSLANYGYTF. The chain links TRBV28 to TRBJ1-2, with D hard to call. V was shortened by 5 bases and J by 0 bases, with 4 bases between the two germline ends. The CDR3 spans 12 residues. Germline V CDR1 and CDR2: MDHEN, SYDVKM.

The count of this clone is one. The genes are TRBV18 and TRBJ1-3; D is perhaps TRBD1 (6 bases). V was clipped by 3 bases and J by 2 bases, with 14 bases between them. The CDR3 has 16 residues. The germline V gene encodes CDR1 KGHSH and CDR2 LQKENI. The CDR3 spells CASSPWTVGAGNTIYF. CDR3 DNA sequence: TGTGCCAGCTCACCTTGGACAGTGGGGGCTGGAAACACCATATATTTT.

The gene calls are TRBV14 and TRBJ1-4; D is undetermined. The V and J ends lost 4 bases and 8 bases respectively, with 17 bases between them. Germline V gene sequence: CDR1 SGHDN, CDR2 FVKESK. CDR3 length equals 15 residues. CDR3 amino acids: CASSRPGVFGEKLFF. The CDR3 DNA follows: TGTGCCAGCAGCCGGCCTGGGGTATTTGGGGAAAAACTGTTTTTT.

V usage is TRBV18 and J usage is TRBJ1-1, with D possibly TRBD1 on 5 matching bases. This CDR3 is built from 16 residues. With 3 bases removed from V and 6 bases from J, the gap between germline ends came to 20 bases. Looked up from germline, CDR1 is KGHSH and CDR2 is LQKENI. The CDR3 loop is CASSPRDPRAQPEAFF. Here the CDR3 DNA reads TGTGCCAGCTCACCCCGGGACCCAAGGGCCCAACCTGAAGCTTTCTTT. The whole variable domain, remainder taken from reference TRBV18 and TRBJ1-1, is NAGVMQNPRHLVRRRGQEARLRCSPMKGHSHVYWYRQLPEEGLKFMVYLQKENIIDESGMPKERFSAEFPKEGPSILRIQQVVRGDSAAYFCASSPRDPRAQPEAFFGQGTRLTVV.

This rearrangement joins TRBV14 to TRBJ2-4; no definite D call. With 1 base removed from V and 6 bases from J, the gap between germline ends came to 7 bases. This CDR3 comprises 13 residues. CDR1 and CDR2 (germline): SGHDN, FVKESK. CDR3 amino acids: CASSQVTRNIQYF. The CDR3 nucleotides are TGTGCCAGCAGCCAAGTGACCCGAAACATTCAGTACTTC.

The gene calls are TRBV10-3 and TRBJ1-5, with D possibly TRBD1 on 5 matching bases. Trimming took off 5 bases at V and 5 bases at J, with 7 bases between the two ends. This CDR3 is 12 amino acids long. In germline, CDR1 is ENHRY, CDR2 SYGVKD. The CDR3 is CAISSTDQPQHF. In DNA form, the CDR3 reads TGTGCCATCAGTTCGACAGATCAGCCCCAGCATTTT.

This clone occurred a few times. This rearrangement joins TRBV6-1 to TRBJ1-1; tentative D call: TRBD1 (5 bases). CDR3 length equals 14 residues. Germline CDR1 and CDR2: MNHNS and SASEGT. Trimming cost V 3 bases and J 4 bases, with 12 bases left between them. The CDR3, as DNA: TGTGCCAGCAGTGATAGGCCAGGGACCACTGAAGCTTTCTTT. Translation: CASSDRPGTTEAFF.